The following is a TCR beta chain sequence with its context. Germline is not matched at one junction end, which may reflect a read error. The sample belongs to a study of blood T cells in healthy people across ages. The use of a sample-barcoded 5' primer and a J-beta primer mix characterized a second PCR of roughly 7 to 12 cycles. Each TCR beta cDNA got a 12-nucleotide random molecular identifier. Using its own MiXCR run on the 5' RACE reads, TCRdb lists one record per CDR3 protein. The data hold about 1.8 million distinct CDR3 sequences, with 49% observed a single time. The CDR3 length is 16 residues. Germline V lookup: CDR1 PRHDT, CDR2 FYEKMQ (reference sequence).

Sequencing was carried out using blood. The receptor was derived from a woman between 40 and 50 years old in good health. The chain has TRBV13 and TRBJ1-2; D call uncertain. DNA of the CDR3: TGTGCCAGCAGCTTTAGTTTATCCATTAGCCCTTATGGCCACACCTTC. It encodes CASSFSLSISPYGHTF.